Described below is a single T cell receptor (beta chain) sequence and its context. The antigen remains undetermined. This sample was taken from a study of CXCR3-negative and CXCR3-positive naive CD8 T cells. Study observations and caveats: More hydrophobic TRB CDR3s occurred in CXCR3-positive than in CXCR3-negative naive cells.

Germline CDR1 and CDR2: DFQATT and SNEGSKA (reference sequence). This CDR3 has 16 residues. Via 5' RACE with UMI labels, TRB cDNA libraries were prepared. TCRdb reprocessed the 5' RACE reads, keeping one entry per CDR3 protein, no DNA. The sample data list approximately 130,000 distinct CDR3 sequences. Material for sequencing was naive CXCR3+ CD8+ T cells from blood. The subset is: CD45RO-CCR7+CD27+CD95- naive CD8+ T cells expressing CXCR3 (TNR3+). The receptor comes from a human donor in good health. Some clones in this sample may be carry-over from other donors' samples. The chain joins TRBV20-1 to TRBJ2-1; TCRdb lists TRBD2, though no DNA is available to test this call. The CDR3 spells CSARPGLAATLYEQFF.